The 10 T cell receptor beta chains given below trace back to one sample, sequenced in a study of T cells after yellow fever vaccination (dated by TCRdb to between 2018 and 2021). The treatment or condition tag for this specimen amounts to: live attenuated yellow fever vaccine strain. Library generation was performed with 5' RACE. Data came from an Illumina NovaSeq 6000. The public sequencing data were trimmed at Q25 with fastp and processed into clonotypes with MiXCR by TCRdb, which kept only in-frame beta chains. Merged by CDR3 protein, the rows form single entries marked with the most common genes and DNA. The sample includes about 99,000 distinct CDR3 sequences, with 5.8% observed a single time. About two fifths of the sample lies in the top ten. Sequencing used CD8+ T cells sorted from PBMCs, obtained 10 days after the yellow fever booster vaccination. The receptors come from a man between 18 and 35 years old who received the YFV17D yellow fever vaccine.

The CDR3 protein is CSVEMGTSGTRYNEQFF. The CDR3 DNA reads TGCAGCGTTGAAATGGGGACTAGCGGGACGCGCTACAATGAGCAGTTCTTC. This chain connects TRBV29-1 to TRBJ2-1; 13 nucleotides align to TRBD2. With V trimmed by 2 bases and J by 3 bases, 7 bases remained unmatched. The germline V gene encodes CDR1 SQVTM and CDR2 ANQGSEA. This CDR3 region has 17 residues.

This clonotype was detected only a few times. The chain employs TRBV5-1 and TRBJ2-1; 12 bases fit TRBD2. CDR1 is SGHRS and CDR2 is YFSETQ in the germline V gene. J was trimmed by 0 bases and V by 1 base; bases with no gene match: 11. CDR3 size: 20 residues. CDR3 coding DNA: TGCGCCAGCAGCTTGTTCTCACTAGCGGGGGGAGGAAGCTCCTACAATGAGCAGTTCTTC. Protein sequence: CASSLFSLAGGGSSYNEQFF. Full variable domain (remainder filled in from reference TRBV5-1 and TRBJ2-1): KAGVTQTPRYLIKTRGQQVTLSCSPISGHRSVSWYQQTPGQGLQFLFEYFSETQRNKGNFPGRFSGRQFSNSRSEMNVSTLELGDSALYLCASSLFSLAGGGSSYNEQFFGPGTRLTVL.

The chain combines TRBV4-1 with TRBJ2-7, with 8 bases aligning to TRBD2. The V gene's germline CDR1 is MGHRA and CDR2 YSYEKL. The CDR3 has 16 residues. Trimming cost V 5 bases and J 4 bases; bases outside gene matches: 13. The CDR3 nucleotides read TGCGCCAGCAGCAACCAGCGGGGGCCCCCTTCTTACGAGCAGTACTTC. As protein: CASSNQRGPPSYEQYF.

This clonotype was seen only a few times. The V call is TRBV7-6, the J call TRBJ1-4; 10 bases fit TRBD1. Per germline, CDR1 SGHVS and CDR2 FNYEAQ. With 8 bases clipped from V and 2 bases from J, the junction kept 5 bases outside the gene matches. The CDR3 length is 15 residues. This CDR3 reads CASGTGAATNEKLFF. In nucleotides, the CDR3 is TGTGCCAGCGGGACAGGGGCAGCGACTAATGAAAAACTGTTTTTT.

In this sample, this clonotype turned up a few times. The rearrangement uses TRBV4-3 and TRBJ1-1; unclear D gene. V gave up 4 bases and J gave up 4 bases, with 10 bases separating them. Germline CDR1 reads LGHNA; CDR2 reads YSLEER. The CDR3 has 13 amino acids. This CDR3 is CASSRVLGTEAFF. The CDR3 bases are TGCGCCAGCAGCCGAGTGCTGGGCACTGAAGCTTTCTTT.

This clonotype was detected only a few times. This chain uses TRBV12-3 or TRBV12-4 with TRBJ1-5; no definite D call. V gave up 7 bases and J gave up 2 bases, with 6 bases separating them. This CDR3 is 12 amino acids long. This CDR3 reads CASTLGNQPQHF. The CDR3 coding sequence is TGTGCCAGCACCCTAGGCAATCAGCCCCAGCATTTT.

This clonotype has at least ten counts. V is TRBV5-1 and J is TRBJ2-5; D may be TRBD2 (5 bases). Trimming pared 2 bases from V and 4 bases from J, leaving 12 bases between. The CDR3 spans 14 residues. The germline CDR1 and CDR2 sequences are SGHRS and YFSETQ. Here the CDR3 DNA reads TGCGCCAGCAGCTTTATGGGCGGGCGAGAGACCCAGTACTTC. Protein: CASSFMGGRETQYF.

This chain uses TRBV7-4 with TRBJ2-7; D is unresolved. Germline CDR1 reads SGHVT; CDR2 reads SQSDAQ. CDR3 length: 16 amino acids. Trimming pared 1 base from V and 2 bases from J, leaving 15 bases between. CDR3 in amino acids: CASSLEVRRTTYEQYF. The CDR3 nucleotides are TGTGCCAGCAGCTTAGAAGTCAGGAGAACTACCTACGAGCAGTACTTC. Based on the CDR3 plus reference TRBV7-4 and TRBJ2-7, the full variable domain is GAGVSQSPRYKVAKRGRDVALRCDSISGHVTLYWYRQTLGQGSEVLTYSQSDAQRDKSGRPSGRFSAERPERSVSTLKIQRTEQGDSAVYLCASSLEVRRTTYEQYFGPGTRLTVT.

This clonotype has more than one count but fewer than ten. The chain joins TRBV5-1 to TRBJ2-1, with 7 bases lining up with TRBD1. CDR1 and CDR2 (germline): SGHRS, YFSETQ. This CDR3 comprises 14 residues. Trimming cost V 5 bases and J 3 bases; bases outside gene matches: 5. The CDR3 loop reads CASSQQGNYNEQFF. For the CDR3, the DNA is TGCGCCAGCAGTCAACAGGGGAACTACAATGAGCAGTTCTTC.

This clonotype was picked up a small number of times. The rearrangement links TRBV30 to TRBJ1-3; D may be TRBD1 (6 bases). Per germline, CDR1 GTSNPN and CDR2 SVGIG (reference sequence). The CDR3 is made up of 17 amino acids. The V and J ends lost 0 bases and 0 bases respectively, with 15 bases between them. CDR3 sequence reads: CAWSVVLGTTSGNTIYF. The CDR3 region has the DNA TGTGCCTGGAGTGTGGTTTTGGGGACAACCTCTGGAAACACCATATATTTT.